The sequence of this TCR beta chain was determined in a study of T cell responses to AZD1222 COVID-19 vaccine. Notes on the study in general: Among spike-specific TCRs, nearly half reportedly target unmutated variant regions. The sample set comprised mostly white British donors with more females, and clonal diversity was possibly underestimated. Only five to seven AZD1222 recipients were seropositive at baseline.

Second doses were pooled across both intervals (about 4 or about 12 weeks). The CDR3 consists of 14 residues. CDR1 SGHRS and CDR2 YFSETQ come from the germline V gene. V was clipped by 4 bases and J by 1 base, with 11 bases between them. Concerning this clone itself: Its matching antigen is unknown.

The repertoire was sequenced with immunoSEQ multiplex PCR; TCRdb's copy has only in-frame clones and lacks some. The table shows about 120,000 clones, with more than 70% occurring only once. This rearrangement joins TRBV5-1 to TRBJ1-1; D possibly corresponds to TRBD1 (6 bases). Source: peripheral blood, taken 28 days after the second AZD1222 dose. The TCR originated in an adult who received the AZD1222 COVID-19 vaccine. Here the CDR3 reads CASSLQTGNTEAFF. The CDR3 DNA is TGCGCCAGCAGCCTGCAGACAGGGAACACTGAAGCTTTCTTT. Combining the CDR3 with reference TRBV5-1 and TRBJ1-1 gives the whole variable domain KAGVTQTPRYLIKTRGQQVTLSCSPISGHRSVSWYQQTPGQGLQFLFEYFSETQRNKGNFPGRFSGRQFSNSRSEMNVSTLELGDSALYLCASSLQTGNTEAFFGQGTRLTVV.